This note documents a single T cell receptor beta chain sequence. Its recognized antigen is unknown. No much larger clonotype is one base removed from it; base qualities were not supplied. This record comes from a study of cytomegalovirus exposure and HLA in healthy donors (dated by TCRdb to 2017 to 2019). For the study in its entirety: In an earlier analysis of 587 of the donors, 276 Gb of sequence data and some 120 million unique TCR beta sequences from about 180 million T cells were reported. Approximately 310 gigabases of sequencing data and around 85 million unique TCR sequences made up an early release that covered 500 to 650 HLA-typed donors. Among the approximately 420 genotyped donors, around 81% belonged to the genetic ancestry cluster associated with self-reported Caucasian donors. The aim of the study was to test whether cataloging public T cell receptors could identify signatures of past pathogen exposure. The study used immunosequencing to profile the T cell repertoires of under 700 subjects and linked those repertoires to cytomegalovirus serostatus. Along with the approximately 650-subject first cohort, a separate validation cohort of over a hundred different subjects was used. To predict cytomegalovirus infection status, the study combined high-throughput TCR immunosequencing, statistical association of individual TCRs with disease status, and machine learning. To study patterns of TCR occurrence, a later analysis re-analyzed previously published TCR beta repertoires from more than 550 donors and added high-resolution HLA genotyping. The later analysis used no new phenotypic data to find candidate immune exposures, relying instead on TCR beta sequences and their occurrence across donors. In an earlier analysis of more than 550 of the donors, high-throughput TCR beta sequencing was used to judge whether each TCR beta V gene segment behaved as functional or pseudogenic. Donor age, sex, ethnicity and CMV serostatus were compiled together with the repertoire data. Genome-wide SNP genotypes for about three fifths of the 666 donors were used in a later genetic analysis, which treated that subset as a discovery cohort. Every repertoire in the discovery cohort had been generated on one and the same sequencing platform. Class I and class II HLA loci were covered by the typing at four-digit resolution. Typing coverage differed by locus: A, B, C, DRB1 and DQB1 were typed in roughly 620-630 donors, DQA1 in about 500, DPA1 in some 600, and DPB1 in approximately 450. About 5 DR-DQ haplotypes were handled as single units for association and clustering, since linkage in the cohort was strong. Among a few hundred genotyped donors of the cohort, an average of about 240,000 unique TCR beta nucleotide sequences were sequenced per donor, roughly 20% of them non-productive.

The cohort was made up of about 610 healthy bone marrow donors. All cohort members were sampled while nominally healthy, although unrecorded immune exposures were likely present. The donor was CMV seronegative and belonged to the group of 352 seronegative cohort members. Each donor provided a peripheral blood sample, and peripheral blood mononuclear cells were used for TCR beta sequencing. The Qiagen DNeasy Blood Extraction Kit was used to extract genomic DNA from the blood cell samples. Sequences LGHNA (CDR1) and YSLEER (CDR2) are obtained from the germline V gene. The germline ends are 17 bases apart after V is trimmed by 0 bases and J by 15 bases. Reading from cysteine to phenylalanine, the CDR3 counts 14 amino acids. Only the CDR3 DNA stays, 42 bases, in frame from base 1. Overall study outcomes, separate from this receptor: Because counts were too low, roughly 16 rarely observed V segments, including chromosome 9 orphons, were excluded from the earlier analysis of 587 of the donors. A further reported finding was that TCR beta sequences accurately predicted the HLA-A and HLA-B alleles for most subjects in the first cohort. The sequencing pipeline was judged likely to have produced a cluster of highly shared sequence variants as a technical artifact. The authors suggested that the approach could potentially be extended to other disease states and immunological phenotypes. A later analysis found that HLA-associated TCR beta chains were more clonally expanded and had lower generation probabilities than equally common non-associated chains. Some IMGT-functional V segments, including TRBV6-2 and TRBV6-3, could not be distinguished by the 87-base-pair reads and were therefore excluded. Sequencing depth was assumed to be roughly uniform across donors in the presence/absence analyses, though that assumption may not hold. A few of the identified cytomegalovirus-associated TCR beta chains were confirmed in vitro to be specific for cytomegalovirus antigens. When HLA alleles, especially DR and DQ, strongly co-occurred, attributing TCR associations to individual alleles was difficult. The only immune exposure information available for the cohort was CMV serostatus. In an earlier analysis of roughly 500 of the donors, most TCR beta V segments appeared in productive rearrangements about 87% or about 30% of the time, broadly matching IMGT annotations. According to a later analysis, most CMV-associated TCR beta chains appeared to be HLA-restricted, and the HLA associations seemed to be driven largely by CMV exposure. A later analysis found that TCR association rates varied across HLA loci, with DRB1 alleles showing the most associated TCRs and HLA-C alleles the fewest. A later analysis associated 15,000 to 20,000 TCR beta sequences with specific HLA alleles at a false discovery rate of 0.05. An association between a missense DCLRE1C variant and V-gene and J-gene trimming of TCR beta chains was found in a later genetic analysis and replicated in an independent cohort. According to a later genetic analysis, donors in an Asian-associated ancestry cluster had fewer N-insertions in productive TCRs than the approximately 610-donor mean. Correlated functional status among segregating V segments might be attributable to linkage disequilibrium, but an unknown experimental factor could not be ruled out. The study listed 164 TCR beta chains as associated with cytomegalovirus. In this cohort, only TCR beta chains were sequenced, and detectable features were limited by the absence of alpha or paired-chain data. According to a later analysis, parvovirus B19, influenza, CMV and Epstein-Barr virus appeared linked to several top co-occurrence clusters. The classifier was reported to diagnose cytomegalovirus status with high specificity and sensitivity in both the original cohort and the validation cohort. Because HLA typing was unavailable for some donors at each locus, only the typed subset was used in association tests. While some public TCRs were present in many individuals, most TCR sequences turned up only very rarely across donors.

Library generation was performed with the immunoSEQ multiplex PCR assay. A mixture of 60 forward primers for TCR Vbeta segments and 13 reverse primers for TCR Jbeta segments was used in the multiplex PCR. The CDR3 region of rearranged TCR beta genes was amplified from genomic DNA by a multiplex PCR assay. The Illumina HiSeq System was used to sequence the amplified TCR beta libraries as 87-base-pair reads. On the authors' methods: Across the roughly 640 repertoires, a later analysis counted approximately 83 million unique TCR beta chains, roughly 11 million of which were shared by at least two donors. Raw reads were error-corrected and collapsed into unique sequences with a nearest-neighbor algorithm that merged closely related sequences to remove PCR and sequencing errors. CDR3 sequences were aligned to IMGT reference sequences to assign V, D and J gene segments. For a sequence to be retained, a match of at least six nucleotides was required to both a V gene segment and a J gene segment. Rearrangements were classified as productive when the CDR3 lacked stop codons and remained in frame with V and J, and all other rearrangements were classified as non-productive. Following IMGT convention, CDR3 was defined as the stretch from the second conserved V-encoded cysteine up to the conserved J-encoded phenylalanine. The earlier analysis of 500 to 600 of the donors excluded sequences that lacked an unambiguous match to a single V gene segment. In an earlier analysis of roughly 500 of the donors, V segments were called functional above 56.7% productive rearrangements and were called segregating when the between-donor standard deviation exceeded 5%. A statistical classification framework was built to diagnose cytomegalovirus status from the catalog of TCR beta chain sequences. V and J gene assignment, in a later analysis, came from comparing TCR nucleotide sequences with IMGT/GENE-DB human TR gene sequences. The TCRdist pipeline was used in a later analysis to assign CDR3 sequences and most-parsimonious VDJ recombination scenarios. In a later analysis, each TCR beta chain was defined by its CDR3 amino acid sequence together with its V-gene family, and reads without a unique V-gene family were excluded. As a way to deal with suspected cross-contamination and a sequencing artifact, a later analysis dropped approximately 570 nucleotide sequences that were highly shared and had low generation probability. In a later analysis, a clonal expansion index was calculated for each public chain from normalized within-repertoire ranks of inferred template counts. In a later analysis, generation probabilities were computed using a VDJ recombination model fitted to out-of-frame rearrangements, and the results were checked against IGoR. A later analysis scored TCR-TCR, TCR-HLA and TCR-CMV co-occurrence with hypergeometric tests, applying a repertoire-size bias correction to TCR pairs. A later analysis estimated false discovery rates by permuting HLA or CMV assignments 20 times. In a later analysis, co-occurring TCRs were grouped using DBSCAN, with TCRdist sequence similarity added in when clustering inside HLA-allele-positive subsets. For co-occurrence clustering, repertoires with fewer than 30,000 or more than 120,000 public chains were excluded, along with a handful of repertoires with anomalous nucleotide sharing. Held by TCRdb, this immuneACCESS table contains in-frame sequences only and omits some clones. Under half of the omission traces to an unresolved V gene where checked; the cause of the rest is unknown. V and J calls and clone size are as listed in that table; D and trimming were resolved from the DNA. The sample table shows more than 95,000 clones, and 80% to 85% are seen once. 3.9% of the sample is in the top ten clones.

The TCR sequence derives from a woman aged 25 to 45 in good health and CMV-seronegative. The chain uses TRBV4-3 and TRBJ1-4, with the D segment identity uncertain. Sequencing was done on a sample of PBMCs. The sequenced DNA: TGCGCCAGCAGCCAAGAAACCTCGTTGAGGAAGTTGTTTTTT. It encodes CASSQETSLRKLFF.